The subject of this entry is one TCR beta chain. The antigen is unknown. The sample is drawn from a study of response to subunit inactivated influenza vaccine. Findings of the study overall: The authors suggested that every seasonal influenza vaccination recruits few new T cells.

In TCRdb, the RT-PCR reads were re-called with MiXCR into one record per CDR3 protein. This table holds some 500,000 distinct CDR3 sequences, 10% to 15% found once. This TCR derives from a man in his fifties or sixties who received an inactivated influenza vaccine. The source material was PBMCs from blood, sampled 35 to 45 days after vaccination.

The CDR3 is CASSYFPGSRLTYNEQFF. CDR3 coding DNA: TGTGCCAGCAGTTACTTCCCGGGTAGTCGACTAACCTACAATGAGCAGTTCTTC. This chain connects TRBV6-5 to TRBJ2-1, with D perhaps TRBD2 (5 bases). Germline V gene sequence: CDR1 MNHEY, CDR2 SVGAGI. The CDR3 length is 18 residues. V was pared by 1 base and J by 2 bases, with 18 bases between.